The rows below give T cell receptor beta chains drawn from one sample of a study of T cell repertoires in cytomegalovirus infection. TCRdb analysed the reads with MiXCR anew, one entry per CDR3 protein. The top ten hold about an eighth of the sample, which has 250,000 to 400,000 distinct CDR3 sequences, roughly 25% seen once. These receptors lack a known antigen. The sample was cultured PBMCs, taken from culture after CMV antigen stimulation. These receptors came from a human donor in good health (CMV status not recorded). Some clones in this sample may be carry-over from other donors' samples. Both conserved end residues are part of each CDR3. Fields, in order: D gene, J gene, CDR3 length, clone size, V gene, CDR3 protein, CDR3 DNA. D genes are given only for firm matches. Clone size is not always given. Where it is, it says once, few, many or a class for expanded clones.

d_call: TRBD1
j_call: TRBJ1-1
cdr3_length: 17
clone_size: few
v_call: TRBV6-2/TRBV6-3
cdr3_aa: CASNEGQGLRVSTEAFF
cdr3_nt: TGTGCCAGCAACGAAGGACAGGGTCTTAGGGTGAGCACTGAAGCTTTCTTT

d_call: TRBD2
j_call: TRBJ2-2
cdr3_length: 16
clone_size: few
v_call: TRBV12-5
cdr3_aa: CASGLLAGVGMGELFF
cdr3_nt: TGTGCTAGTGGTTTACTAGCGGGAGTTGGGATGGGGGAGCTGTTTTTT

d_call: -
j_call: TRBJ1-2
cdr3_length: 12
clone_size: many
v_call: TRBV12-3/TRBV12-4
cdr3_aa: CASSSHNYGYTF
cdr3_nt: TGTGCCAGCAGCTCCCATAACTATGGCTACACCTTC

d_call: -
j_call: TRBJ1-1
cdr3_length: 18
clone_size: many
v_call: TRBV7-9
cdr3_aa: CASSLGKVAGAMNTEAFF
cdr3_nt: TGTGCCAGCAGCTTAGGAAAAGTGGCAGGAGCCATGAACACTGAAGCTTTCTTT

d_call: -
j_call: TRBJ2-5
cdr3_length: 16
clone_size: few
v_call: TRBV3-1
cdr3_aa: CASSPDYSFIQETQYF
cdr3_nt: TGTGCCAGCAGCCCGGACTATTCCTTTATCCAAGAGACCCAGTACTTC

d_call: -
j_call: TRBJ2-5
cdr3_length: 13
clone_size: -
v_call: TRBV7-8
cdr3_aa: CASSLARVETQYF
cdr3_nt: TGTGCCAGCAGCTTAGCCCGCGTAGAGACCCAGTACTTC

d_call: TRBD2
j_call: TRBJ2-1
cdr3_length: 16
clone_size: few
v_call: TRBV5-4
cdr3_aa: CASSLLGLAGNNEQFF
cdr3_nt: TGTGCCAGCAGCTTACTGGGACTAGCGGGAAATAATGAGCAGTTCTTC

d_call: TRBD1
j_call: TRBJ1-2
cdr3_length: 17
clone_size: -
v_call: TRBV11-2
cdr3_aa: CASSSRTGGHRLYGYTF
cdr3_nt: TGTGCCAGCAGCTCGCGGACAGGGGGCCACCGACTCTATGGCTACACCTTC

d_call: -
j_call: TRBJ2-3
cdr3_length: 13
clone_size: -
v_call: TRBV4-1
cdr3_aa: CASSQDGVDTQYF
cdr3_nt: TGCGCCAGCAGCCAAGATGGGGTCGATACGCAGTATTTT

d_call: TRBD2
j_call: TRBJ2-1
cdr3_length: 15
clone_size: many
v_call: TRBV6-1
cdr3_aa: CASTPSGLGSNEQFF
cdr3_nt: TGTGCCAGCACCCCCTCCGGACTAGGATCGAATGAGCAGTTCTTC

d_call: -
j_call: TRBJ1-5
cdr3_length: 16
clone_size: -
v_call: TRBV20-1
cdr3_aa: CSAINSKGLMDQPQHF
cdr3_nt: TGCAGTGCTATAAACTCCAAAGGGTTGATGGATCAGCCCCAGCATTTT

d_call: -
j_call: TRBJ1-3
cdr3_length: 12
clone_size: -
v_call: TRBV12-5
cdr3_aa: CASGRAGNTIYF
cdr3_nt: TGTGCTAGTGGCAGGGCCGGAAACACCATATATTTT

d_call: TRBD2
j_call: TRBJ2-1
cdr3_length: 15
clone_size: many
v_call: TRBV6-5
cdr3_aa: CASSYAGGRINEQFF
cdr3_nt: TGTGCCAGCAGTTACGCGGGAGGGCGGATCAATGAGCAGTTCTTC

d_call: TRBD2
j_call: TRBJ2-1
cdr3_length: 16
clone_size: many
v_call: TRBV7-2
cdr3_aa: CASSLVRGRGYNEQFF
cdr3_nt: TGTGCCAGCAGCTTAGTTCGCGGGAGGGGTTACAATGAGCAGTTCTTC

d_call: -
j_call: TRBJ2-3
cdr3_length: 14
clone_size: -
v_call: TRBV13
cdr3_aa: CASSPRTFTDTQYF
cdr3_nt: TGTGCCAGCAGCCCCCGGACGTTCACAGATACGCAGTATTTT

d_call: -
j_call: TRBJ2-3
cdr3_length: 15
clone_size: -
v_call: TRBV7-2
cdr3_aa: CASSLDGRLADTQYF
cdr3_nt: TGTGCCAGCAGCTTAGACGGGAGACTCGCAGATACGCAGTATTTT

d_call: -
j_call: TRBJ1-2
cdr3_length: 16
clone_size: -
v_call: TRBV11-2
cdr3_aa: CASSPGGVETNYGYTF
cdr3_nt: TGTGCCAGCAGCCCTGGGGGGGTTGAAACTAACTATGGCTACACCTTC

d_call: -
j_call: TRBJ2-5
cdr3_length: 13
clone_size: few
v_call: TRBV6-1
cdr3_aa: CASTQGLRETQYF
cdr3_nt: TGTGCCAGCACTCAAGGACTACGAGAGACCCAGTACTTC

d_call: TRBD1
j_call: TRBJ2-2
cdr3_length: 15
clone_size: -
v_call: TRBV7-2
cdr3_aa: CASSRRDRGPGELFF
cdr3_nt: TGTGCCAGCAGTAGACGGGACAGGGGACCCGGGGAGCTGTTTTTT

d_call: TRBD2
j_call: TRBJ2-3
cdr3_length: 16
clone_size: many
v_call: TRBV7-6
cdr3_aa: CASSAGLAGATDTQYF
cdr3_nt: TGTGCCAGCAGCGCCGGACTAGCGGGGGCCACAGATACGCAGTATTTT

d_call: -
j_call: TRBJ1-1
cdr3_length: 11
clone_size: few
v_call: TRBV5-6
cdr3_aa: CASSLNNEAFF
cdr3_nt: TGTGCCAGCAGCTTGAATAATGAAGCTTTCTTT

d_call: -
j_call: TRBJ2-6
cdr3_length: 19
clone_size: once
v_call: TRBV7-2
cdr3_aa: CASSTGSGWVHSGANVLTF
cdr3_nt: TGTGCCAGCAGCACCGGTTCAGGGTGGGTTCACTCTGGGGCCAACGTCCTGACTTTC

d_call: -
j_call: TRBJ1-1
cdr3_length: 11
clone_size: -
v_call: TRBV19
cdr3_aa: CASNFGTEAFF
cdr3_nt: TGTGCCAGTAATTTCGGGACTGAAGCTTTCTTT

d_call: -
j_call: TRBJ2-1
cdr3_length: 12
clone_size: -
v_call: TRBV30
cdr3_aa: CAWSWSGTEQFF
cdr3_nt: TGTGCCTGGAGTTGGTCCGGGACGGAGCAGTTCTTC

d_call: -
j_call: TRBJ2-2
cdr3_length: 15
clone_size: few
v_call: TRBV15
cdr3_aa: CATSRSTAAAGELFF
cdr3_nt: TGTGCCACCAGCAGATCTACAGCGGCGGCCGGGGAGCTGTTTTTT